This passage covers 5 T cell receptor beta chains from one sample sequenced in a study of post-analysis software for immune sequencing data. Study results and caveats: Patients used about 5 TRBV segments, including TRBV5-6, TRBV5-1 and TRBV20-1, more often than controls.

Unique molecular identifiers were present in the TCR beta cDNA libraries. TCRdb used MiXCR to reprocess the PCR reads, holding one entry per CDR3 protein. The table lists hundreds of thousands of distinct CDR3 sequences, 25% to 30% of them singletons. Their cognate antigens are unknown. The sequencing sample was made of blood. These TCRs come from a girl aged 10-17 years with multiple sclerosis.

This sequence joins TRBV5-6 and TRBJ2-2, with a tentative D call TRBD1 (6 bases). The CDR3 runs to 16 residues. The V gene's germline CDR1 is SGHDT and CDR2 YYEEEE. The V end lost 3 bases, the J end lost 4 bases, and 16 bases lay between the germline ends. CDR3 protein: CASSSLQGRSTGELFF. As DNA, the CDR3 is TGTGCCAGCAGCTCACTCCAGGGGAGATCCACCGGGGAGCTGTTTTTT. The entire variable domain, with the rest obtained from reference TRBV5-6 and TRBJ2-2, is as follows: DAGVTQSPTHLIKTRGQQVTLRCSPKSGHDTVSWYQQALGQGPQFIFQYYEEEERQRGNFPDRFSGHQFPNYSSELNVNALLLGDSALYLCASSSLQGRSTGELFFGEGSRLTVL.

This clonotype was counted between two and nine times. The chain has TRBV20-1 and TRBJ1-6; 7 bases are a match to TRBD1. J lost 10 bases, V lost 2 bases, and 8 bases had no gene match. Germline CDR1 DFQATT, CDR2 SNEGSKA (reference sequence). The CDR3 runs to 14 residues. The CDR3 spells CSARTDRWDSPLHF. The CDR3, as DNA: TGCAGTGCTAGAACGGACAGGTGGGACTCACCCCTCCACTTT.

This clonotype has a single count. The CDR3 sequence: CASSPWAGYEQYF. CDR3 coding DNA: TGTGCCAGCAGTCCCTGGGCCGGTTACGAGCAGTACTTC. The chain joins TRBV27 to TRBJ2-7; D not resolved. The germline V and J ends were trimmed by 5 bases and 4 bases, with 12 bases remaining between them. The CDR3 is 13 amino acids. CDR1 and CDR2 from the germline V gene are MNHEY and SMNVEV (reference sequence).

The CDR3 region has the DNA TGTGCCAGCAGTTTATTCGGCCCAGACCGGACAGATACGCAGTATTTT. Its protein product is CASSLFGPDRTDTQYF. The V call is TRBV28, the J call TRBJ2-3, with unresolved D. The CDR3 has 16 amino acids. Germline V gene sequence: CDR1 MDHEN, CDR2 SYDVKM. The germline V and J ends were trimmed by 1 base and 3 bases, with 14 bases remaining between them.

The chain uses TRBV7-9 and TRBJ1-2; D not certain. Trimming shortened V by 3 bases and J by 1 base, and 9 bases separated the two germline ends. The CDR3 length is 14 residues. Germline V gene data show CDR1 as SEHNR and CDR2 as FQNEAQ (reference sequence). The CDR3, as DNA: TGTGCCAGCAGCTTCCCAGCGGTTAACTATGGCTACACCTTC. This encodes CASSFPAVNYGYTF.